The 21 T cell receptor beta chains below were found in one sample sequenced in a study of cytomegalovirus exposure and HLA in healthy donors. Measured with immunoSEQ multiplex PCR; TCRdb has only the in-frame clones, and not every one. The sample includes about 200,000 clones, roughly 84% seen only once; the top ten take roughly 2%. Sequenced: PBMCs. Receptors were obtained from a woman under 30 in good health and CMV-seropositive.

This rearrangement joins TRBV19 to TRBJ2-5; tentatively, D is TRBD2 (7 bases). Germline CDR1 reads LNHDA; CDR2 reads SQIVND (reference sequence). CDR3 length equals 16 residues. Trimming removed 3 bases at V and 5 bases at J, with 19 bases between. DNA of the CDR3: TGTGCCAGTAGTATCCTAGGGGGGGGTCCGGTGGAGACCCAGTACTTC. Protein: CASSILGGGPVETQYF.

The count of this clone is one. The chain links TRBV6-5 to TRBJ2-7; 8 bases map to TRBD2. CDR1 MNHEY and CDR2 SVGAGI come from the germline V gene. Trimming at V came to 3 bases and at J to 0 bases, leaving 4 bases not matched to a gene. This CDR3 region has 15 residues. The CDR3 DNA reads as TGTGCCAGCAGTTATATAAGCGGGAGCTCCTACGAGCAGTACTTC. It yields the protein CASSYISGSSYEQYF.

This clone occurred a few times. The chain has TRBV4-1 and TRBJ1-3, with D maybe TRBD1 (5 bases). CDR1 is MGHRA and CDR2 is YSYEKL in the germline V gene. The CDR3 is 14 residues long. Trimming took off 0 bases at V and 4 bases at J, with 7 bases between the two ends. The CDR3 bases are TGCGCCAGCAGCCAAGATACAGGCGGAAACACCATATATTTT. Encoded protein: CASSQDTGGNTIYF.

The chain carries TRBV4-1 and TRBJ1-2; D gene uncertain. The germline gives CDR1 MGHRA, CDR2 YSYEKL. V was clipped by 1 base and J by 3 bases, with 9 bases between them. The CDR3 is 14 residues long. This chain's CDR3 is CASSQGRRDYGYTF. The CDR3 DNA follows: TGCGCCAGCAGCCAAGGTCGGAGAGACTATGGCTACACCTTC.

V is TRBV7-8 and J is TRBJ2-1, with D tentatively TRBD2 (5 bases). CDR1 SGHVS and CDR2 FQNEAQ come from the germline V gene. The CDR3 consists of 20 residues. V was pared by 4 bases and J by 0 bases, with 25 bases between. This CDR3 reads CASSSPSSQLPSSSYNEQFF. CDR3 sequence (DNA): TGTGCCAGCAGCTCCCCTAGCTCCCAACTTCCGTCTAGCTCCTACAATGAGCAGTTCTTC. The full variable domain, completed using reference TRBV7-8 and TRBJ2-1, is GAGVSQSPRYKVAKRGQDVALRCDPISGHVSLFWYQQALGQGPEFLTYFQNEAQLDKSGLPSDRFFAERPEGSVSTLKIQRTQQEDSAVYLCASSSPSSQLPSSSYNEQFFGPGTRLTVL.

The chain carries TRBV7-3 and TRBJ1-1; D is unresolved. The CDR3 runs 16 residues. Between the trimmed V and J ends, which lost 0 bases and 3 bases, there was a span of 14 bases. CDR1 is SGHTA and CDR2 is FQGTGA in the germline V gene. CDR3 protein: CASSLTRVDADTEAFF. CDR3 in DNA: TGTGCCAGCAGCTTAACTCGAGTCGATGCGGACACTGAAGCTTTCTTT.

For the CDR3, the DNA is TGTGCCAGCAGTGAAGTGGGACAGGGGTACGAGCAGTACTTC. It is translated as CASSEVGQGYEQYF. The chain joins TRBV6-1 to TRBJ2-7; 10 bases align to TRBD1. CDR1 and CDR2 (germline): MNHNS, SASEGT. With 1 base clipped from V and 4 bases from J, the junction kept 1 base outside the gene matches. The CDR3 totals 14 residues.

The chain employs TRBV19 and TRBJ2-1, with a tentative D call TRBD2 (5 bases). The CDR3 consists of 15 residues. The germline gives CDR1 LNHDA, CDR2 SQIVND (reference sequence). V gave up 4 bases and J gave up 3 bases, with 13 bases separating them. The CDR3 is CASSKTSSHYNEQFF. The CDR3 nucleotides read TGTGCCAGTAGTAAAACTAGTTCCCACTACAATGAGCAGTTCTTC.

The chain recombines TRBV7-8 with TRBJ1-3; 7 bases fit TRBD1. The CDR3 runs to 14 residues. In germline, CDR1 is SGHVS, CDR2 FQNEAQ. Unmatched junction bases numbered 7, after V lost 7 bases and J lost 4 bases. The DNA for the CDR3 is TGTGCCAGCACCTCGACAGGGATGGGAAACACCATATATTTT. It translates to CASTSTGMGNTIYF.

The sample holds one count of this clone. The chain has TRBV6-1 and TRBJ2-5; 9 positions match TRBD1. Per germline, CDR1 MNHNS and CDR2 SASEGT. V lost 4 bases to trimming and J lost 3 bases; unmatched junction nucleotides: 6. The CDR3 sequence is 15 residues long. The CDR3 is CASSVDRGSEETQYF. For the CDR3, the DNA is TGTGCCAGCAGTGTAGACAGGGGGTCGGAAGAGACCCAGTACTTC.

This chain connects TRBV10-3 to TRBJ2-7; TRBD1 matches at 9 bases. CDR3 length: 15 residues. Germline trimming cut 6 bases from V and 5 bases from J; bases unmatched to any gene: 11. CDR1 is ENHRY, CDR2 SYGVKD, per germline. CDR3: CAIRLGTGIGDEQYF. CDR3 DNA sequence: TGTGCCATCAGGTTAGGGACAGGGATTGGCGACGAGCAGTACTTC.

This sequence joins TRBV27 and TRBJ2-7; D is uncertain. This CDR3 is 14 amino acids long. Germline lookup yields CDR1 MNHEY and CDR2 SMNVEV (reference sequence). Trimming removed 0 bases from V and 1 base from J, with 7 bases in between. The CDR3 spells CASSLSGPSYEQYF. CDR3 sequence (DNA): TGTGCCAGCAGTTTATCGGGCCCGTCCTACGAGCAGTACTTC.

Only a few counts were recorded for this clone. The sample contains more than one DNA sequence encoding this CDR3. This sequence joins TRBV2 and TRBJ2-7, with D unresolved. Germline CDR1 is SNHLY and CDR2 is FYNNEI. The CDR3 runs to 10 residues. Trimming took 6 bases from V and 4 from J, leaving 4 bases between them. CDR3 sequence (DNA): TGTGCCAGCAGCCTTTACGAGCAGTACTTC. Encoded protein: CASSLYEQYF.

This chain's CDR3 is CASKNSGRRQAGELFF. CDR3 coding DNA: TGTGCCAGCAAGAATAGCGGGAGGCGGCAAGCCGGGGAGCTGTTTTTT. The V and J genes are TRBV2 and TRBJ2-2; 10 nucleotides agree with TRBD2. Trimming cost V 7 bases and J 6 bases; bases outside gene matches: 11. This CDR3 comprises 16 residues. Per germline, CDR1 SNHLY and CDR2 FYNNEI.

This clone was seen more than once but under ten times. The chain couples TRBV7-7 to TRBJ2-1; TRBD2 matches at 11 bases. The CDR3 totals 14 residues. V trimming: 4 bases; J trimming: 5 bases; junction bases outside the gene matches: 1. Germline V CDR1 and CDR2: SSHAT, FNYEAQ (reference sequence). Here the CDR3 DNA reads TGTGCCAGCAGCTCGGGACTAGCGGACAATGAGCAGTTCTTC. Protein sequence: CASSSGLADNEQFF.

The J gene is TRBJ1-3, the V gene TRBV7-8, with D perhaps matching TRBD1 (5 bases). The CDR3 spans 15 residues. Germline assignment: CDR1 SGHVS and CDR2 FQNEAQ. V lost 5 bases and J lost 0, with 11 bases in between. The CDR3 nucleotides are TGTGCCAGCAGCCGATCGCAGGGCTCTGGAAACACCATATATTTT. It yields the protein CASSRSQGSGNTIYF.

This sequence joins TRBV28 and TRBJ2-5; 10 bases are a match to TRBD2. V gave up 7 bases and J gave up 5 bases; unmatched junction bases: 10. The CDR3 has 15 residues. CDR1 and CDR2 from the germline V gene are MDHEN and SYDVKM. As DNA, the CDR3 is TGTGCCAGCACCCTAAGGGGAGCGGGAGGGGAGACCCAGTACTTC. Encoded protein: CASTLRGAGGETQYF.

This clone came up a few times. The chain employs TRBV30 and TRBJ1-3, with 8 bases aligning to TRBD1. V shed 0 bases, J shed 3 bases, and the junction held 1 base outside the gene matches. In germline, CDR1 is GTSNPN, CDR2 SVGIG (reference sequence). This CDR3 spans 14 amino acids. The DNA of the CDR3 is TGTGCCTGGAGTGTCGGACAGGGTGGAAACACCATATATTTT. The encoded protein is CAWSVGQGGNTIYF. Combining the CDR3 with reference TRBV30 and TRBJ1-3 gives the whole variable domain SQTIHQWPATLVQPVGSPLSLECTVEGTSNPNLYWYRQAAGRGLQLLFYSVGIGQISSEVPQNLSASRPQDRQFILSSKKLLLSDSGFYLCAWSVGQGGNTIYFGEGSWLTVV.

The V call is TRBV6-1, the J call TRBJ2-7, with TRBD1 matching over 7 bases. The CDR3 runs to 15 residues. The junction had 10 bases not matched to a gene; V was cut back by 8 bases and J by 0 bases. The germline CDR1 and CDR2 sequences are MNHNS and SASEGT. Here the CDR3 reads CASDEGTVSSYEQYF. For the CDR3, the DNA is TGTGCCAGCGACGAGGGGACAGTTAGCTCCTACGAGCAGTACTTC.

The chain carries TRBV27 and TRBJ2-2; possible D gene TRBD2, 7 bases. The CDR3 runs to 15 residues. The V end was cut by 3 bases, the J end by 5 bases, with 13 bases between. Germline values: CDR1 MNHEY, CDR2 SMNVEV (reference sequence). In DNA form, the CDR3 reads TGTGCCAGCAGTTTTCAACAGGGAGGGACCGGGGAGCTGTTTTTT. Amino acid sequence: CASSFQQGGTGELFF.

In its sample, this clone was seen once. The CDR3 coding sequence is TGTGCCAGCAGCTTTATAGAAATCTCCTACAATGAGCAGTTCTTC. This encodes CASSFIEISYNEQFF. The gene calls are TRBV7-9 and TRBJ2-1; D remains unclear. The length of the CDR3 is 15 residues. The V gene's germline CDR1 is SEHNR and CDR2 FQNEAQ (reference sequence). V was pared by 3 bases and J by 0 bases, with 9 bases between.